This T cell receptor beta chain was observed in a study of T cells in Graves' hyperthyroidism and ophthalmopathy. Amplified TCR beta CDR3 regions came from RNA transcripts. During a first-round RT-PCR of the TCR CDR3, the HTBI primer set was used. TCRdb reanalysed the multiplex PCR reads using MiXCR and keeps one entry per CDR3 protein. The sample contains more than 300,000 distinct CDR3 sequences, less than 20% of which appear only once. CDR1 SEHNR and CDR2 FQNEAQ come from the germline V gene (reference sequence). Trimming left V 5 bases short and J 0 bases short, with 16 bases between. The CDR3 covers 17 residues.

Sequenced material: blood. The V gene is TRBV7-9, the J gene TRBJ1-4, with a tentative D call TRBD1 (5 bases). The sequence was obtained from a young man with Graves' ophthalmopathy. In DNA, the CDR3 is TGTGCCAGCAGCCCTACCGGGGAGGGGCCAACTAATGAAAAACTGTTTTTT. Protein sequence: CASSPTGEGPTNEKLFF. The full variable domain, in which reference TRBV7-9 and TRBJ1-4 provide the parts outside the CDR3, is DTGVSQNPRHKITKRGQNVTFRCDPISEHNRLYWYRQTLGQGPEFLTYFQNEAQLEKSRLLSDRFSAERPKGSFSTLEIQRTEQGDSAMYLCASSPTGEGPTNEKLFFGSGTQLSVL.